This entry lists 18 T cell receptor beta chains sequenced from one sample in a study of T cell responses to AZD1222 COVID-19 vaccine. Produced via immunoSEQ multiplex PCR; TCRdb's table is partial and in-frame only. This repertoire shows about 150,000 clones, about 90% found once; its top ten account for around 1.3%. Sample: peripheral blood, taken on day 0 of AZD1222 vaccination. These receptors all come from an adult in good health.

In its sample, this clone is medium-sized. The chain is built from TRBV28 and TRBJ2-2; TRBD1 is a possible D gene (5 bases). The germline V gene encodes CDR1 MDHEN and CDR2 SYDVKM. Deletions cut 3 bases from V and 3 bases from J, with 11 bases between. This CDR3 comprises 15 residues. The CDR3 DNA sequence: TGTGCCAGCAGTTTGGGTGGGGCAGACACCGGGGAGCTGTTTTTT. Translated: CASSLGGADTGELFF.

The chain employs TRBV4-3 and TRBJ1-5; the match to TRBD1 covers 8 bases. Germline V gene sequence: CDR1 LGHNA, CDR2 YSLEER. V shed 0 bases and J 4 bases; nucleotides not matched to a gene: 2. The CDR3 is 15 residues long. The CDR3 region has the DNA TGCGCCAGCAGCCAAGATCAGGGGGCAAATCAGCCCCAGCATTTT. Translation: CASSQDQGANQPQHF.

This rearrangement joins TRBV4-1 to TRBJ1-2; no clear D. Trimming removed 0 bases from V and 6 bases from J, with 14 bases in between. CDR3 length: 15 amino acids. The germline V gene has CDR1 MGHRA and CDR2 YSYEKL. The CDR3, as DNA: TGCGCCAGCAGCCAAGACGGGCATTCTAGGGATGGCTACACCTTC. It encodes CASSQDGHSRDGYTF.

J is TRBJ1-5 and V is TRBV19; tentative D call: TRBD1 (5 bases). V lost 3 bases and J 2 bases, leaving 5 bases between the germline ends. Germline values: CDR1 LNHDA, CDR2 SQIVND (reference sequence). The CDR3 is made up of 13 amino acids. CDR3 DNA: TGTGCCAGTAGTATGGGGGGCAATCAGCCCCAGCATTTT. It codes for CASSMGGNQPQHF.

The V call is TRBV19, the J call TRBJ2-1; TRBD2 aligns across 15 bases. Losses at the gene ends were 5 bases for V and 9 bases for J; bases not matched to a gene: 14. Germline V gene data show CDR1 as LNHDA and CDR2 as SQIVND (reference sequence). There are 18 residues in the CDR3. CDR3 DNA: TGTGCCAGTAGTTTTAGGGGAGGACTAGCGGGGGGGCCGATTGAGCAGTTCTTC. The encoded protein is CASSFRGGLAGGPIEQFF.

This clone was found once. The chain recombines TRBV18 with TRBJ1-2; TRBD1 is a possible D gene (6 bases). The V gene lost 0 bases and the J gene lost 6 bases, with 8 bases spanning the gap. The CDR3 runs 13 residues. Germline V gene sequence: CDR1 KGHSH, CDR2 LQKENI. CDR3 in DNA: TGTGCCAGCTCACCACCTGCAGGGGATGGCTACACCTTC. Its translation is CASSPPAGDGYTF. The full variable domain, in which reference TRBV18 and TRBJ1-2 provide the parts outside the CDR3, is NAGVMQNPRHLVRRRGQEARLRCSPMKGHSHVYWYRQLPEEGLKFMVYLQKENIIDESGMPKERFSAEFPKEGPSILRIQQVVRGDSAAYFCASSPPAGDGYTFGSGTRLTVV.

This clone was recorded only once. The rearrangement uses TRBV10-2 and TRBJ2-1; D call uncertain. Looked up from germline, CDR1 is WSHSY and CDR2 is SAAADI. The CDR3 is 16 residues long. Between the trimmed V and J ends, which lost 6 bases and 0 bases, there was a span of 15 bases. The CDR3 DNA sequence: TGCGCCAGCAGAAAGGAAAGCGCTAGCTCCTACAATGAGCAGTTCTTC. Translating gives CASRKESASSYNEQFF.

The chain recombines TRBV3-1 (or the pseudogene TRBV3-2) with TRBJ1-2; D is unclear. Per the germline V gene, CDR1 is LGHDT and CDR2 is YNNKEL (reference sequence). This CDR3 contains 14 residues. Trimming took 2 bases from V and 3 from J, leaving 10 bases between them. The CDR3, as DNA: TGTGCCAGCAGCCAAACGCAAGAGCACTATGGCTACACCTTC. Translated, it gives CASSQTQEHYGYTF.

The rearrangement joins TRBV7-9 to TRBJ1-1; D perhaps matches TRBD1 (6 bases). Germline V gives CDR1 SEHNR, CDR2 FQNEAQ (reference sequence). The ends were cut back, 6 bases at V and 0 bases at J, with 17 bases in the middle. The CDR3 is 16 residues long. The CDR3 DNA reads as TGTGCCAGCAGTCCCCGCACAGGGCCGATGAACACTGAAGCTTTCTTT. It translates to CASSPRTGPMNTEAFF. Variable domain in full (rest from reference TRBV7-9 and TRBJ1-1): DTGVSQNPRHKITKRGQNVTFRCDPISEHNRLYWYRQTLGQGPEFLTYFQNEAQLEKSRLLSDRFSAERPKGSFSTLEIQRTEQGDSAMYLCASSPRTGPMNTEAFFGQGTRLTVV.

This chain joins TRBV12-3 or TRBV12-4 and TRBJ1-2; D is possibly TRBD1 (5 bases). The CDR3 consists of 11 residues. Between the trimmed V and J ends, which lost 11 bases and 3 bases, there was a span of 10 bases. The CDR3 is CASQADYGYTF. The CDR3 nucleotides read TGTGCCTCACAGGCAGACTATGGCTACACCTTC.

The chain is built from TRBV11-3 and TRBJ2-2; D might be TRBD1 or TRBD2, each matching 6 bases. Trimming stripped 5 bases from V and 2 bases from J, with 12 bases between. The CDR3 has 15 residues. CDR1 and CDR2 (germline): SGHNT, YENEEA. CDR3 in amino acids: CASSPRGANTGELFF. The DNA of the CDR3 is TGTGCCAGCAGCCCGAGGGGGGCCAACACCGGGGAGCTGTTTTTT.

The V and J genes are TRBV9 and TRBJ1-5, with TRBD1 matching over 9 bases. This CDR3 region has 16 residues. The J segment lost 4 bases and the V segment lost 3 bases, leaving 8 bases of the junction unmatched. Germline CDR1 reads SGDLS; CDR2 reads YYNGEE. The CDR3, as DNA: TGTGCCAGCAGCGCTCTCCAGGGGACAGGGAATCAGCCCCAGCATTTT. Translated, it gives CASSALQGTGNQPQHF.

The rearrangement uses TRBV4-1 and TRBJ1-6; D is uncertain. The CDR3 is 15 amino acids. Deletions cut 0 bases from V and 9 bases from J, with 12 bases between. Germline V CDR1 and CDR2: MGHRA, YSYEKL. The CDR3 loop is CASSQEDLSLSPLHF. CDR3 DNA sequence: TGCGCCAGCAGCCAAGAAGACCTCTCCCTTTCACCCCTCCACTTT.

The chain uses TRBV19 and TRBJ1-2; D may be TRBD1 (5 bases). This CDR3 contains 14 residues. Trimming pared 7 bases from V and 3 bases from J, leaving 15 bases between. The germline CDR1 and CDR2 sequences are LNHDA and SQIVND (reference sequence). CDR3 bases: TGTGCCAGTAACCCAGCCAGGGCTTACTATGGCTACACCTTC. Protein: CASNPARAYYGYTF.

The J gene is TRBJ2-5, the V gene TRBV7-2; 7 nucleotides match TRBD2. The CDR3 is made up of 15 amino acids. V lost 2 bases, J lost 4 bases, and 7 bases stayed unmatched. Germline lookup yields CDR1 SGHTA and CDR2 FQGNSA. In nucleotides, the CDR3 is TGTGCCAGCAGCTTACAAAGCGGGGTAGGAGAGACCCAGTACTTC. It is translated as CASSLQSGVGETQYF.

The rearrangement uses TRBV4-3 and TRBJ2-7, with D possibly TRBD2 on 5 matching bases. Germline loops: CDR1 LGHNA, CDR2 YSLEER. The CDR3 covers 18 residues. V shed 0 bases and J shed 0 bases, with 18 bases lying between them. The CDR3, as DNA: TGCGCCAGCAGCCAAGATTCGTACGGGAACGTGCCCTCCTACGAGCAGTACTTC. Translating gives CASSQDSYGNVPSYEQYF.

This clone is a singleton in its sample. The gene calls are TRBV5-1 and TRBJ1-4; TRBD1 is a possible D gene (5 bases). This CDR3 spans 14 amino acids. Per the germline V gene, CDR1 is SGHRS and CDR2 is YFSETQ. The V gene lost 2 bases and the J gene lost 4 bases, with 9 bases spanning the gap. In DNA, the CDR3 is TGCGCCAGCAGCTTAACAGGCAGTAATGAAAAACTGTTTTTT. The encoded protein is CASSLTGSNEKLFF.

This clone was detected only a few times. V and J are TRBV3-1 (or the pseudogene TRBV3-2) and TRBJ1-1; D is unclear. V lost 0 bases and J 1 base, leaving 9 bases between the germline ends. Germline CDR1 and CDR2: LGHDT and YNNKEL (reference sequence). This CDR3 has 15 amino acids. CDR3 amino acids: CASSQDPGRNTEAFF. In nucleotides, the CDR3 is TGTGCCAGCAGCCAAGACCCCGGTAGGAACACTGAAGCTTTCTTT.